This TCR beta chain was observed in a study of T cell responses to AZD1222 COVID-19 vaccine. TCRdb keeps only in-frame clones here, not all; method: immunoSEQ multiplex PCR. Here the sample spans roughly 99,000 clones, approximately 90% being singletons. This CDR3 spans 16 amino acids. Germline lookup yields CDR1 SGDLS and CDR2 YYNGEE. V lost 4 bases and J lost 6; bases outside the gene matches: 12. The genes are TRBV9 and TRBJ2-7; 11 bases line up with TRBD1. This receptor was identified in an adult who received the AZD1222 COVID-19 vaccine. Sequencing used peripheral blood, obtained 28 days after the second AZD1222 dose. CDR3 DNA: TGTGCCAGCAGCTCAGGACAGGGGGCCACTCCGGTCGAGCAGTACTTC. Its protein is CASSSGQGATPVEQYF.